The rows below give T cell receptor beta chains drawn from one sample of a study of Ad26.COV2.S vaccination and SARS-CoV-2 variants. Profiled with immunoSEQ multiplex PCR; TCRdb holds only in-frame clones, not every one. The sample consists of some 190,000 clones, approximately 88% of them appearing once. Specimen: peripheral blood, collected after recovery from COVID-19. The receptors were sampled from a human donor who had recovered from COVID-19. CDR3s leave out the opening cysteine and the closing phenylalanine or tryptophan. Fields, in order: V gene, clone size, CDR3 protein. Some rows have no size entry. The others give once, few or many, or a class for an expanded clone.

TRBV5-1 | once | ASSFQEGRGAGYT
TRBV5-1 | - | ASSLDSGGRNEQF
TRBV5-1 | - | ASSLSSDTSGNTIY
TRBV7-3 | - | ASSTRQGSEAF
TRBV18 | - | ASSPRSASTEAF
TRBV11-3 | - | ASSPRTGRMTEAF
TRBV3-1/TRBV3-2 | - | ASSPKMANTEAF
TRBV18 | few | ASSPGQFGSPLH
TRBV7-9 | - | ASSPAGYEQY
TRBV6-5 | - | ASSYQGANSPLH
TRBV29-1 | - | SVEDRFSWGRGRNTIY
TRBV10-3 | - | AISEGDRVLTEAF
TRBV9 | - | ASSAVGGLRTEAF
TRBV14 | - | ASSQVAGLHTDTQY
TRBV27 | - | ASSIIPGIMNTEAF
TRBV29-1 | - | SVADGARGPDTQY
TRBV6-5 | - | ASNLDRVNTEAF
TRBV19 | - | ASSLQGNYGYT
TRBV2 | - | ASGATQEQY
TRBV9 | - | ASSVGWVGGYEQY
TRBV9 | few | ASSVAGVGNSPLH
TRBV11-1 | - | ASSLTSGSAYEQY
TRBV4-2 | - | ASSKNSGQDSYEQY
TRBV4-1 | - | ASSQAAMGTGNTIY
TRBV25-1 | - | ASRCRGLSNQPQH
TRBV5-6 | - | ASSLGGRSGSGHEQY
TRBV5-6 | - | ASSSNQGARNYGYT
TRBV7-6 | - | ASSLGLGQGNTIY
TRBV28 | - | ASSLGTLLTGELF
TRBV11-2 | once | ASSLRTSGRTDTQY
TRBV7-9 | - | ASSPMPGLGSNEQF
TRBV3-1/TRBV3-2 | - | ASSRTGPTYEQY
TRBV2 | - | ASSEAGTELDINYGYT
TRBV5-5 | - | ASSFPDTQY
TRBV5-1 | - | ASSLAVDRVNEQF
TRBV7-3 | - | ASSGQAWGSGANVLT
TRBV7-2 | once | ASSPYFSSGNTIY